The entry below gives a single T cell receptor beta chain sequence along with its context. Its antigen is currently not known. Base-call qualities are not available, and no considerably larger clone is one nucleotide away. The library came from 5' RACE. The listed sequencing device is Illumina HiSeq 2500. A second about 6 to 11 cycle PCR used a sample-barcoded 5' primer and a J-beta primer mix. A template-switch 5' adaptor carrying 12 random nucleotides introduced a unique molecular identifier onto each TCR beta cDNA molecule. Each sample yielded at least 2.5 million CDR3-containing paired-end reads. The Mint cDNA synthesis kit, primed by a TRBC-specific oligonucleotide, was used to synthesize first-strand cDNA from all RNA. Following uracil-DNA glycosylase treatment, all cDNA underwent a first 18-cycle PCR with the universal primers M1SS and BC2_uni_R. Per the source publication's procedure: Normalization of each sample was performed by random selection of 1 million high-quality reads, each carrying a distinct molecular identifier. Instead of being binned into consensus sequences, reads that shared molecular identifiers were thrown out. MiTCR, with a Q25 quality threshold and the strictest error-elimination algorithm, was used for CDR3 identification, clonotype clustering and error correction. A nonparametric unseen species model with Euler transformation was used to estimate lower-bound total TCR beta diversity. TCRdb reran the public reads through fastp at Q25 and MiXCR, keeping productive beta chains. Rows matching on CDR3 protein sequence are summarized as one entry with the most common DNA and genes. These V and J calls derive from TCRdb rather than the authors' analysis. The sample has some 1.5 million distinct CDR3 sequences on record, under 30% of them singletons. The ten largest clones represent 7.7% of the sample.

The 39 donors, aged about 6 to 95 years, were systemically healthy Caucasian individuals from Russia. Around 10 milliliters of peripheral blood were collected from each donor into EDTA-treated Vacutainer tubes. Ficoll-Paque density-gradient centrifugation was used to isolate PBMCs, with at least 7 million obtained per sample. Trizol reagent was used to extract total RNA from PBMCs, with at least 5.5 micrograms per sample. Naive CD45RAhigh/CD27high T cell percentages were measured by flow cytometry on a PBMC aliquot from every donor. The data stem from a study of blood T cells in healthy people across ages (dated by TCRdb to the mid-2010s). In terms of the full investigation: In model experiments, roughly one uniquely barcoded TCR beta cDNA molecule per two T cells was captured by template switching. Age-related changes in TCR beta repertoire diversity were measured in the study by deep sequencing normalized with unique cDNA molecular identifiers. The donors were divided into four age groups: young (average about 16 years), middle-aged (around 41), aged (approximately 62) and long-lived (nearly 85). Donors of different ages were randomly distributed across sequencing lanes to avoid experimental bias. The study analyzed two additional independent replicas of 1 million unique cDNA reads from the same blood draw for two donors, one aged 18 to 30 and one aged 80 or older. Paper-wide results and their limitations: Observed TCR beta diversity per million T cells fell roughly linearly with age, and a significant reduction was already apparent by age about 43. Total diversity estimates from one million sequenced T cells were considered lower bounds and underestimates. Because the CMV infection status of the donors was unknown, age-related changes in expanded clonotypes may potentially have been confounded. A strong correlation was found between observed TCR beta diversity and the percentage of naive T cells measured by flow cytometry. Because profiling used bulk unsorted PBMCs, naive and antigen-experienced compartments could not be compared conclusively. Compared with the aged group, the long-lived group had more naive CD4+ T cells, fewer expanded clones and increased TCR diversity, suggesting age selection.

Sequencing was performed on blood. This sequence was found in a woman in her thirties in good health.

The nucleotide sequence is given as TGTGCCAGCCAGAGGGGCCTCTACACAGATACGCAGTATTTT. Translated, this is CASQRGLYTDTQYF. This chain is built from TRBV6-1 and TRBJ2-3, with the D call perhaps TRBD1 or TRBD2, each one matching 5 bases. Taken from cysteine to phenylalanine, the CDR3 has 14 residues. Only the CDR3 DNA is retained, 42 bases long and in frame from the first base. The germline V gene gives CDR1 as MNHNS and CDR2 as SASEGT. V and J lose 8 bases and 2 bases, and a span of 14 bases separates them.